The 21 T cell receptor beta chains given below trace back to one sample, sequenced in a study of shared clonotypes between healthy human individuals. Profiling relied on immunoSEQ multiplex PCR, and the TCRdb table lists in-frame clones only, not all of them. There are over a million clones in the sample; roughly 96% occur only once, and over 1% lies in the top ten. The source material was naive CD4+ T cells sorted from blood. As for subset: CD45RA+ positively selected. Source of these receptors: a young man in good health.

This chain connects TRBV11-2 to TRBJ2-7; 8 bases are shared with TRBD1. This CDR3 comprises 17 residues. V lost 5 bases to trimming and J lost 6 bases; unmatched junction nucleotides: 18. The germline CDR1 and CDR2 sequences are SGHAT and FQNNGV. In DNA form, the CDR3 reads TGTGCCAGCAGCCCGAGTCATACTCAGGGGGCACTCGCCGAGCAGTACTTC. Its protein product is CASSPSHTQGALAEQYF.

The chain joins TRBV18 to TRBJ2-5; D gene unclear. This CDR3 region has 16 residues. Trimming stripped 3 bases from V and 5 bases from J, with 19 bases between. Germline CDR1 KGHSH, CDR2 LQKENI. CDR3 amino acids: CASSPAPMAPGETQYF. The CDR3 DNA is TGTGCCAGCTCACCTGCTCCTATGGCGCCCGGGGAGACCCAGTACTTC. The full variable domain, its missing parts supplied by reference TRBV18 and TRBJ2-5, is NAGVMQNPRHLVRRRGQEARLRCSPMKGHSHVYWYRQLPEEGLKFMVYLQKENIIDESGMPKERFSAEFPKEGPSILRIQQVVRGDSAAYFCASSPAPMAPGETQYFGPGTRLLVL.

DNA of the CDR3: TGTGCCAGCAGTTTAAGACGGTTGAACACCGGGGAGCTGTTTTTT. Translating gives CASSLRRLNTGELFF. The J gene is TRBJ2-2, the V gene TRBV28; D is ambiguous. Looked up from germline, CDR1 is MDHEN and CDR2 is SYDVKM. The CDR3 contains 15 residues. V was clipped by 2 bases and J by 1 base, with 8 bases between them. The whole variable domain, remainder taken from reference TRBV28 and TRBJ2-2, is DVKVTQSSRYLVKRTGEKVFLECVQDMDHENMFWYRQDPGLGLRLIYFSYDVKMKEKGDIPEGYSVSREKKERFSLILESASTNQTSMYLCASSLRRLNTGELFFGEGSRLTVL.

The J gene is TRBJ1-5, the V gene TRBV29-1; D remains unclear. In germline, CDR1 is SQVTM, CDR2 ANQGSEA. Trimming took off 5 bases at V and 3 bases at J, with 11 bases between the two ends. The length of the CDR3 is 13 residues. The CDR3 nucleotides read TGCAGCGTTAAATACGGGAACAATCAGCCCCAGCATTTT. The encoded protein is CSVKYGNNQPQHF.

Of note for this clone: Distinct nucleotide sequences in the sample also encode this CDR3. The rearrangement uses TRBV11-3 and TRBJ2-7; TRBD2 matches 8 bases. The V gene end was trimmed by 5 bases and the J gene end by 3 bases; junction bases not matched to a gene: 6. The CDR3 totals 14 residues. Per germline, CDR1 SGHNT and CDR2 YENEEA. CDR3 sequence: CASSPGLGVYEQYF. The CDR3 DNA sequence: TGTGCCAGCAGCCCGGGACTAGGAGTCTACGAGCAGTACTTC.

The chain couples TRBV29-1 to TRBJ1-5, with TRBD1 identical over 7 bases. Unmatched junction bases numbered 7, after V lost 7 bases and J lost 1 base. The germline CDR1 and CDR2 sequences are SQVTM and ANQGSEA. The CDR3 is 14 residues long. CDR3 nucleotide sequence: TGCAGCGCGTCGGGGACAGAGAGCAATCAGCCCCAGCATTTT. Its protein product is CSASGTESNQPQHF.

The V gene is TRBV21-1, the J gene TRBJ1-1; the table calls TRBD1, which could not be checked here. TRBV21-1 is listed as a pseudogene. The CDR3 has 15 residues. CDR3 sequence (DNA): TGTGCCAGCAGTCACAGGGGAATAATGAACACTGAAGCTTTCTTT. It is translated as CASSHRGIMNTEAFF.

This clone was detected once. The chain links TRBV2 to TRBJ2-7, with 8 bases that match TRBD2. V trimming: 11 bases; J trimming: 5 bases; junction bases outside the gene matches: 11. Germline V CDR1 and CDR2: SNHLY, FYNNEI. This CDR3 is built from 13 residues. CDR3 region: CAGREREYDEQYF. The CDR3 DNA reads TGTGCCGGGAGGGAGCGGGAGTACGACGAGCAGTACTTC.

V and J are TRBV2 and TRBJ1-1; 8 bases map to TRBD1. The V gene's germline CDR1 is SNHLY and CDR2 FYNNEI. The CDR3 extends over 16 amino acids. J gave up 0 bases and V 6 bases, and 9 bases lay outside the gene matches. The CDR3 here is CASRATRDRLNTEAFF. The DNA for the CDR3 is TGTGCCAGCAGAGCTACTCGGGACAGGTTGAACACTGAAGCTTTCTTT.

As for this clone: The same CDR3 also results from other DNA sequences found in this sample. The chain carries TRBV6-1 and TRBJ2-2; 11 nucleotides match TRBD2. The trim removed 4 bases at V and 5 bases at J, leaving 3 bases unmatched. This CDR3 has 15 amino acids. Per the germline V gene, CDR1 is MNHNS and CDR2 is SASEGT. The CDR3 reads CASSGLAGGTGELFF. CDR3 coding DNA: TGTGCCAGCAGTGGATTAGCGGGAGGGACCGGGGAGCTGTTTTTT.

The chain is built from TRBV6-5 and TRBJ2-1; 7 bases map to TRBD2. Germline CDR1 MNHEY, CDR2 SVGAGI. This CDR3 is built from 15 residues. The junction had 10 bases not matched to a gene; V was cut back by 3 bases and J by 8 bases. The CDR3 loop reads CASSYISGPNDEQFF. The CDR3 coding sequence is TGTGCCAGCAGTTATATTAGCGGGCCTAACGATGAGCAGTTCTTC.

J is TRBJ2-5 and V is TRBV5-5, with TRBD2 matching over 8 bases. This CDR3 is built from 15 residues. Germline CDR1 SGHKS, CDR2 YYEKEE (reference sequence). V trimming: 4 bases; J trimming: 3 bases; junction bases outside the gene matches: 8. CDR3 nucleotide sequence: TGTGCCAGCAGCCTGGGGCCGACTAGCGAAGAGACCCAGTACTTC. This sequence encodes CASSLGPTSEETQYF.

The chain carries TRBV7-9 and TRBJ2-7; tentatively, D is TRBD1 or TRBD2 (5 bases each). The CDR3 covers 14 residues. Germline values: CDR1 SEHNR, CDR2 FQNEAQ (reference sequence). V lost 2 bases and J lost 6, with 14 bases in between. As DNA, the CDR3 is TGTGCCAGCAGCTTACCTAGGGGAGTTGGCGAGCAGTACTTC. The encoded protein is CASSLPRGVGEQYF.

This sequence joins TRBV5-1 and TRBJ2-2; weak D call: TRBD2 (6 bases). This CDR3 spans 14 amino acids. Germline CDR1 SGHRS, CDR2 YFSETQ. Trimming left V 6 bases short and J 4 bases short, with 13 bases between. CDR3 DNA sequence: TGCGCCAGCACCTCGGGACTGGTCACCGGGGAGCTGTTTTTT. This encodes CASTSGLVTGELFF.

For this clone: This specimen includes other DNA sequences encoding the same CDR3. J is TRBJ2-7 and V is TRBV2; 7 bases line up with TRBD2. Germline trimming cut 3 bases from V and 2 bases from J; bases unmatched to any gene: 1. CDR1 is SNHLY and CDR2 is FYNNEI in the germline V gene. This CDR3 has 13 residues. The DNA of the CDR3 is TGTGCCAGCAGTGATGGGGGGGCCTACGAGCAGTACTTC. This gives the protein CASSDGGAYEQYF.

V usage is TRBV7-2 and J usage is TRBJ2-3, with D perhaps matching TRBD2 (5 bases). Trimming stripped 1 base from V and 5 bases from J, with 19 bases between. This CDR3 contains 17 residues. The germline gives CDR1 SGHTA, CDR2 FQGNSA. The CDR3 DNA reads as TGTGCCAGCAGCTTAGGCGCCGGACTGTCGGTGATAGATACGCAGTATTTT. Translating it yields CASSLGAGLSVIDTQYF.

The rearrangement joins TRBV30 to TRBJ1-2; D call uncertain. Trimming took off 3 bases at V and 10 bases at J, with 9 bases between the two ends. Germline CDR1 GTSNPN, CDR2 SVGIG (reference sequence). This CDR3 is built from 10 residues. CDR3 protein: CAWSEVTYTF. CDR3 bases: TGTGCCTGGAGCGAGGTTACCTACACCTTC.

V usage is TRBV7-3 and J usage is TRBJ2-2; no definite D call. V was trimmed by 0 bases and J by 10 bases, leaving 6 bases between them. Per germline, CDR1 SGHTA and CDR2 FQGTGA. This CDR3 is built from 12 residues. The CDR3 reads CASSLTGEELFF. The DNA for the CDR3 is TGTGCCAGCAGCTTAACTGGAGAGGAGCTGTTTTTT.

The CDR3 sequence is CASTKEGIDTQYF. CDR3 nucleotide sequence: TGCGCCAGCACCAAGGAGGGAATAGATACGCAGTATTTT. J is TRBJ2-3 and V is TRBV5-1; D may be TRBD2 (6 bases). The CDR3 has 13 amino acids. The V gene lost 6 bases and the J gene lost 5 bases, with 13 bases spanning the gap. Germline CDR1 and CDR2: SGHRS and YFSETQ.

In nucleotides, the CDR3 is TGTGCCAGCAGCTCAGGGAGGGGGGCGAGGAATGAGCAGTTCTTC. Translation gives CASSSGRGARNEQFF. The rearrangement joins TRBV9 to TRBJ2-1; tentative D call: TRBD2 (7 bases). The V gene's germline CDR1 is SGDLS and CDR2 YYNGEE. Trimming took off 4 bases at V and 7 bases at J, with 18 bases between the two ends. The CDR3 length is 15 residues.

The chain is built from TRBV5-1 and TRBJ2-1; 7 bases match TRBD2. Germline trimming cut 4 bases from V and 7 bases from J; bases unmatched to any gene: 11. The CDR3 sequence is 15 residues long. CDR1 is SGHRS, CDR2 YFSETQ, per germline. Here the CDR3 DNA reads TGCGCCAGCAGCGTGGGGACTACCCGGGGGAATGAGCAGTTCTTC. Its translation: CASSVGTTRGNEQFF.